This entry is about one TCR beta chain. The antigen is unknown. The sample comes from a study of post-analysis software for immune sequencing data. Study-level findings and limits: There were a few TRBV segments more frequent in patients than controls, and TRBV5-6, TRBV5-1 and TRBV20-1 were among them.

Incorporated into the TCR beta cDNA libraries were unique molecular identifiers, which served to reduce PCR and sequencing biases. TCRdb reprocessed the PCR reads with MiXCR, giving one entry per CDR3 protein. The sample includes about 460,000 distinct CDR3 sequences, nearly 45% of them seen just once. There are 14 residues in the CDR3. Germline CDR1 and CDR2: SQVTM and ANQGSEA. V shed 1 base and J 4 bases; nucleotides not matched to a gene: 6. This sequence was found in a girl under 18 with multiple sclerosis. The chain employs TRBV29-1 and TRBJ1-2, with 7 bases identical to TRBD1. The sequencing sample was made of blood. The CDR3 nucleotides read TGCAGCGTTGAAGCTAGGGGGCCTAGCTATGGCTACACCTTC. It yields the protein CSVEARGPSYGYTF.